These 10 T cell receptor beta chains came from one sample sequenced in a study of shared clonotypes between healthy human individuals. This table comes from immunoSEQ multiplex PCR, and its TCRdb copy is limited to in-frame clones, with some not included. Of about 700,000 clones in the sample, roughly nine tenths were seen once. Naive CD8 cells lacked CD45RO, underwent positive selection for CCR7 and left out terminally differentiated effector memory CD45RA+ cells. Sequenced sample: naive CD8+ T cells sorted from blood. All receptors come from a man aged 25 to 45 in good health.

CDR3 DNA: TGTGCCAGCAGCCTGGGACTAGCGGGAAGAGATGAGCAGTTCTTC. It encodes CASSLGLAGRDEQFF. The chain uses TRBV7-9 and TRBJ2-1; 13 bases match TRBD2. Trimming cost V 5 bases and J 8 bases; bases outside gene matches: 6. The germline gives CDR1 SEHNR, CDR2 FQNEAQ (reference sequence). The CDR3 covers 15 residues.

The rearrangement joins TRBV11-1 to TRBJ1-2; D is unresolved. CDR1 and CDR2 from the germline V gene are SGHAT and FQDESV (reference sequence). V was shortened by 1 base and J by 12 bases, with 12 bases between the two germline ends. The CDR3 is made up of 12 amino acids. CDR3 sequence reads: CASSLGTGGNTF. In nucleotides, the CDR3 is TGTGCCAGCAGCTTAGGGACCGGAGGGAACACCTTC.

The genes are TRBV6-5 and TRBJ2-7; D may be TRBD1 (5 bases). Germline lookup yields CDR1 MNHEY and CDR2 SVGAGI. The V end was cut by 1 base, the J end by 3 bases, with 13 bases between. CDR3 size: 15 residues. The CDR3 coding sequence is TGTGCCAGCAGTTACTTCCCGGACACCCTCTACGAGCAGTACTTC. This sequence encodes CASSYFPDTLYEQYF.

This chain links TRBV14 with TRBJ2-7, with 8 bases aligning to TRBD2. Germline assignment: CDR1 SGHDN and CDR2 FVKESK. Trimming cost V 2 bases and J 2 bases; bases outside gene matches: 5. CDR3 length equals 15 residues. The CDR3 protein is CASSQIDSGTYEQYF. The CDR3 DNA follows: TGTGCCAGCAGCCAAATCGATAGCGGGACCTACGAGCAGTACTTC.

V gene TRBV11-2 combines with J gene TRBJ1-2; D is unclear. Trimming removed 0 bases at V and 0 bases at J, with 8 bases between. Germline V gene lookup returns CDR1 SGHAT and CDR2 FQNNGV. There are 15 residues in the CDR3. CDR3 coding DNA: TGTGCCAGCAGCTTAGAGTTGGCTCCTAACTATGGCTACACCTTC. This gives the protein CASSLELAPNYGYTF.

The V gene is TRBV19, the J gene TRBJ1-4; D may be TRBD1 (5 bases). This CDR3 has 13 amino acids. Germline V gene data show CDR1 as LNHDA and CDR2 as SQIVND (reference sequence). V was clipped by 4 bases and J by 13 bases, with 16 bases between them. The CDR3 coding sequence is TGTGCCAGTAGTACGACCCTGGGACGGCGACTGTTTTTT. Protein sequence: CASSTTLGRRLFF.

This sequence joins TRBV6-6 and TRBJ2-1; 13 nucleotides agree with TRBD2. J lost 8 bases, V lost 0 bases, and 4 bases had no gene match. Germline V gene data show CDR1 as MNHNY and CDR2 as SVGAGI (reference sequence). The CDR3 is 16 amino acids. The CDR3 loop is CASSYSPGLAGHEQFF. CDR3 DNA: TGTGCCAGCAGTTACTCCCCGGGACTAGCGGGACATGAGCAGTTCTTC.

The V and J genes are TRBV27 and TRBJ2-7, with TRBD2 identical over 7 bases. The germline V gene has CDR1 MNHEY and CDR2 SMNVEV (reference sequence). The CDR3 spans 15 residues. With 4 bases clipped from V and 0 bases from J, the junction kept 6 bases outside the gene matches. The CDR3 loop reads CASSSLAANSYEQYF. The CDR3 nucleotides are TGTGCCAGCAGTTCGCTAGCGGCAAACTCCTACGAGCAGTACTTC.

V gene TRBV25-1 combines with J gene TRBJ2-1; 8 bases fit TRBD1. After removal of 3 bases from V and 2 bases from J, the junction contained 9 bases not matched to a gene. The V gene's germline CDR1 is MGHDK and CDR2 SYGVNS. The CDR3 spans 17 residues. The CDR3 DNA reads as TGTGCCAGCAGTGATCCTGTGGACAGGGTCCCCTACAATGAGCAGTTCTTC. It is translated as CASSDPVDRVPYNEQFF.

The chain combines TRBV27 with TRBJ1-5, with D uncertain. Germline CDR1 reads MNHEY; CDR2 reads SMNVEV (reference sequence). With 0 bases removed from V and 3 bases from J, the gap between germline ends came to 9 bases. CDR3 length: 15 amino acids. The CDR3 is CASSLSAPFNQPQHF. In DNA form, the CDR3 reads TGTGCCAGCAGTTTATCGGCCCCCTTCAATCAGCCCCAGCATTTT.